The next 32 T cell receptor beta chains were all read from a single sample in a study of cytomegalovirus exposure and HLA in healthy donors. PCR was performed using 60 Vbeta and 13 Jbeta primers. Repertoires were generated with immunoSEQ multiplex PCR, while TCRdb's copy carries only in-frame clones and drops some. Here the sample spans 150,000 to 200,000 clones, approximately 86% being singletons. The specimen sequenced was PBMCs. The source of these receptors is a woman under 30 in good health and CMV-seronegative.

This sequence joins TRBV29-1 and TRBJ1-2; TRBD1 is a possible D gene (6 bases). The ends were cut back, 7 bases at V and 7 bases at J, with 19 bases in the middle. Per germline, CDR1 SQVTM and CDR2 ANQGSEA. This CDR3 is 13 amino acids long. The CDR3 DNA follows: TGCAGCGCCAAGGCCGGGGGGCAGGGTGGCTACACCTTC. It translates to CSAKAGGQGGYTF.

The rearrangement links TRBV7-6 to TRBJ2-7, with 12 bases that match TRBD2. The CDR3 is made up of 15 amino acids. CDR1 is SGHVS and CDR2 is FNYEAQ in the germline V gene. Trimming at V came to 8 bases and at J to 1 base, leaving 6 bases not matched to a gene. Here the CDR3 DNA reads TGTGCCAGCTCGGAGACTAGCGGGAGTTCCTACGAGCAGTACTTC. Encoded protein: CASSETSGSSYEQYF.

The chain combines TRBV7-6 with TRBJ2-1; 7 nucleotides line up with TRBD1. In germline, CDR1 is SGHVS, CDR2 FNYEAQ. Trimming cost V 11 bases and J 3 bases; bases outside gene matches: 25. CDR3 size: 19 residues. In DNA, the CDR3 is TGTGCCGTTTCCGACAGGGCGGATGCCCGGTCCGAGGGCTACAATGAGCAGTTCTTC. Translated: CAVSDRADARSEGYNEQFF. The full variable domain, with the rest looked up from reference TRBV7-6 and TRBJ2-1, is GAGVSQSPRYKVTKRGQDVALRCDPISGHVSLYWYRQALGQGPEFLTYFNYEAQQDKSGLPNDRFSAERPEGSISTLTIQRTEQRDSAMYRCAVSDRADARSEGYNEQFFGPGTRLTVL.

The J gene is TRBJ1-5, the V gene TRBV7-9, with TRBD1 identical over 9 bases. From germline, CDR1 is SEHNR and CDR2 FQNEAQ (reference sequence). The CDR3 length is 16 residues. Trimming removed 1 base from V and 7 bases from J; junction bases left unmatched: 8. The CDR3 DNA reads as TGTGCCAGCAGCTTAGTAACAGGGGGCGCGGAACAGCCCCAGCATTTT. This sequence encodes CASSLVTGGAEQPQHF.

The chain links TRBV29-1 to TRBJ2-7; D uncertain. Germline V gives CDR1 SQVTM, CDR2 ANQGSEA. V dropped 7 bases and J dropped 0 bases, with 10 bases sitting between them. There are 12 residues in the CDR3. The CDR3 nucleotides read TGCAGCGCCGCGAGTCTCTCCTACGAGCAGTACTTC. Protein product: CSAASLSYEQYF.

This chain joins TRBV7-6 and TRBJ2-7; TRBD1 agrees at 9 bases. The CDR3 is 17 residues long. V shed 1 base and J 5 bases; nucleotides not matched to a gene: 12. Germline lookup yields CDR1 SGHVS and CDR2 FNYEAQ. Here the CDR3 DNA reads TGTGCCAGCAGCTTAGGGGGACGACAGGGGGACCCAAACGAGCAGTACTTC. This translates into CASSLGGRQGDPNEQYF.

The chain couples TRBV6-6 to TRBJ2-7; possible D gene TRBD2, 6 bases. Germline CDR1 is MNHNY and CDR2 is SVGAGI (reference sequence). V was trimmed by 5 bases and J by 7 bases, leaving 12 bases between them. The CDR3 is 12 amino acids. The DNA for the CDR3 is TGTGCCAGCAGTGTACTAGCTAGGGAGCAGTACTTC. Encoded protein: CASSVLAREQYF.

The chain uses TRBV5-1 and TRBJ2-7, with D perhaps matching TRBD1 (6 bases). Germline V CDR1 and CDR2: SGHRS, YFSETQ. The V end lost 0 bases, the J end lost 1 base, and 14 bases lay between the germline ends. This CDR3 has 16 amino acids. CDR3 amino acids: CASSLVASGVSYEQYF. The CDR3 nucleotides are TGCGCCAGCAGCTTGGTGGCCTCAGGGGTTTCCTACGAGCAGTACTTC.

This chain uses TRBV18 with TRBJ2-7, with D maybe TRBD1 (6 bases). Per germline, CDR1 KGHSH and CDR2 LQKENI. V dropped 0 bases and J dropped 5 bases, with 14 bases sitting between them. The CDR3 runs to 15 residues. The CDR3 coding sequence is TGTGCCAGCTCACCACCTACAGGGACGATCGACGAGCAGTACTTC. This codes for CASSPPTGTIDEQYF.

The chain joins TRBV5-1 to TRBJ2-5, with 7 nucleotides matching TRBD2. Unmatched junction bases numbered 5, after V lost 6 bases and J lost 3 bases. Germline-derived CDR1 and CDR2 are SGHRS and YFSETQ. The CDR3 has 13 amino acids. The chain's CDR3 is CASKLAGEETQYF. The CDR3 coding sequence is TGCGCCAGCAAACTGGCGGGAGAAGAGACCCAGTACTTC.

V usage is TRBV30 and J usage is TRBJ1-2; D may be TRBD1 (5 bases). Germline CDR1 and CDR2: GTSNPN and SVGIG (reference sequence). With 3 bases removed from V and 7 bases from J, the gap between germline ends came to 21 bases. The CDR3 contains 15 residues. CDR3 nucleotides: TGTGCCTGGAGCTGGGTCTCCCCCGGGGGTTTTGGCTACACCTTC. It is translated as CAWSWVSPGGFGYTF.

This chain joins TRBV28 and TRBJ1-6, with D unclear. The V and J ends lost 5 bases and 7 bases respectively, with 15 bases between them. In germline, CDR1 is MDHEN, CDR2 SYDVKM. This CDR3 comprises 15 residues. This CDR3 reads CASSTVPYRNSPLHF. The DNA for the CDR3 is TGTGCCAGCAGTACTGTGCCGTACCGGAATTCACCCCTCCACTTT. Based on the CDR3 plus reference TRBV28 and TRBJ1-6, the full variable domain is DVKVTQSSRYLVKRTGEKVFLECVQDMDHENMFWYRQDPGLGLRLIYFSYDVKMKEKGDIPEGYSVSREKKERFSLILESASTNQTSMYLCASSTVPYRNSPLHFGNGTRLTVT.

This clone appeared a single time. This chain connects TRBV28 to TRBJ2-7, with a weak D call TRBD2 (5 bases). This CDR3 is built from 15 residues. CDR1 is MDHEN, CDR2 SYDVKM, per germline. The ends were cut back, 7 bases at V and 2 bases at J, with 18 bases in the middle. CDR3 nucleotide sequence: TGTGCCAGCACCATCCCCGGAGGTCCTCCCTACGAGCAGTACTTC. Translated, it gives CASTIPGGPPYEQYF.

V usage is TRBV7-9 and J usage is TRBJ2-1; perhaps TRBD1 as D (5 bases). CDR3 length: 13 amino acids. Germline-derived CDR1 and CDR2 are SEHNR and FQNEAQ (reference sequence). Trimming shortened V by 3 bases and J by 3 bases, and 6 bases separated the two germline ends. The CDR3 spells CASSFQGYNEQFF. The CDR3 region has the DNA TGTGCCAGCAGCTTTCAGGGCTACAATGAGCAGTTCTTC.

The chain uses TRBV11-3 and TRBJ2-3; tentatively, D is TRBD2 (5 bases). V lost 3 bases, J lost 5 bases, and 12 bases lay in between. Germline V gene lookup returns CDR1 SGHNT and CDR2 YENEEA. This CDR3 comprises 14 residues. CDR3 sequence: CASSLVAEGDTQYF. CDR3 in DNA: TGTGCCAGCAGCTTGGTGGCCGAGGGAGATACGCAGTATTTT.

V gene TRBV4-1 combines with J gene TRBJ2-1; 11 bases match TRBD2. In germline, CDR1 is MGHRA, CDR2 YSYEKL. The CDR3 consists of 15 residues. V shed 2 bases and J 8 bases; nucleotides not matched to a gene: 5. The CDR3 loop reads CASSQRSSGGYEQFF. CDR3 nucleotide sequence: TGCGCCAGCAGCCAAAGGTCTAGCGGGGGGTATGAGCAGTTCTTC.

The V and J genes are TRBV27 and TRBJ2-7, with D possibly being TRBD2 (6 bases). The V end lost 6 bases, the J end lost 2 bases, and 14 bases lay between the germline ends. Germline loops: CDR1 MNHEY, CDR2 SMNVEV (reference sequence). The CDR3 is made up of 14 amino acids. The CDR3 region is CASSQNPGAYEQYF. The CDR3 coding sequence is TGTGCCAGCAGCCAGAACCCGGGGGCCTACGAGCAGTACTTC.

V is TRBV18 and J is TRBJ1-6; TRBD1 matches 7 bases. The CDR3 consists of 14 residues. Germline V gene lookup returns CDR1 KGHSH and CDR2 LQKENI. The V gene end was trimmed by 6 bases and the J gene end by 6 bases; junction bases not matched to a gene: 5. The CDR3 DNA is TGTGCCAGCTCCCCGGGGGACAGTAATTCACCCCTCCACTTT. It yields the protein CASSPGDSNSPLHF.

The chain has TRBV9 and TRBJ1-4, with D possibly TRBD1 on 5 matching bases. This CDR3 spans 14 amino acids. V lost 0 bases, J lost 5 bases, and 8 bases lay in between. CDR1 SGDLS and CDR2 YYNGEE come from the germline V gene. The CDR3 is CASSVGTGNEKLFF. CDR3 nucleotides: TGTGCCAGCAGCGTAGGCACAGGCAATGAAAAACTGTTTTTT. The full variable domain, with the rest looked up from reference TRBV9 and TRBJ1-4, is DSGVTQTPKHLITATGQRVTLRCSPRSGDLSVYWYQQSLDQGLQFLIQYYNGEERAKGNILERFSAQQFPDLHSELNLSSLELGDSALYFCASSVGTGNEKLFFGSGTQLSVL.

V usage is TRBV28 and J usage is TRBJ1-4, with D possibly being TRBD1 (5 bases). This CDR3 region has 14 residues. The V gene lost 4 bases and the J gene lost 6 bases, with 12 bases spanning the gap. Germline CDR1 and CDR2: MDHEN and SYDVKM. CDR3 amino acids: CASSYQGPDEKLFF. DNA of the CDR3: TGTGCCAGCAGTTACCAGGGCCCGGATGAAAAACTGTTTTTT.

The CDR3 loop reads CASSALAGGLEQYF. The CDR3 DNA sequence: TGTGCCAGCAGCGCACTAGCGGGAGGACTCGAGCAGTACTTC. This chain connects TRBV2 to TRBJ2-7; 12 bases agree with TRBD2. Germline lookup yields CDR1 SNHLY and CDR2 FYNNEI. The CDR3 totals 14 residues. V dropped 6 bases and J dropped 6; count of bases not matched to a gene: 6.

This clone is a singleton in its sample. V gene TRBV6-1 combines with J gene TRBJ2-7; 7 bases agree with TRBD2. V lost 8 bases to trimming and J lost 4 bases; unmatched junction nucleotides: 14. CDR1 MNHNS and CDR2 SASEGT come from the germline V gene. This CDR3 has 15 amino acids. CDR3 residues: CASLSLPGGHYEQYF. The CDR3 DNA reads as TGTGCCAGCTTATCCCTCCCGGGAGGACATTACGAGCAGTACTTC.

The CDR3 region is CASSPRWGLGRGNEQFF. DNA of the CDR3: TGTGCCAGCTCACCAAGGTGGGGACTAGGAAGGGGGAATGAGCAGTTCTTC. The chain carries TRBV18 and TRBJ2-1; TRBD2 matches 8 bases. Germline V lookup: CDR1 KGHSH, CDR2 LQKENI. The V gene end was trimmed by 2 bases and the J gene end by 7 bases; junction bases not matched to a gene: 13. This CDR3 spans 17 amino acids.

The chain joins TRBV27 to TRBJ2-5; 7 bases line up with TRBD1. The CDR3 loop spans 13 amino acids. Germline V CDR1 and CDR2: MNHEY, SMNVEV (reference sequence). V was pared by 4 bases and J by 8 bases, with 7 bases of the junction left unmatched. The CDR3 region is CASSSRDSRTQYF. The CDR3, as DNA: TGTGCCAGCAGTTCCCGGGACAGCAGAACCCAGTACTTC.

This clone came up once. V usage is TRBV2 and J usage is TRBJ2-6; 8 bases match TRBD1. This CDR3 spans 15 amino acids. Germline CDR1 reads SNHLY; CDR2 reads FYNNEI. With V trimmed by 10 bases and J by 5 bases, 10 bases remained unmatched. The CDR3 DNA reads as TGTGCCAAAGAATCAGGGGGCATGTGGGCCAACGTCCTGACTTTC. Amino acid sequence: CAKESGGMWANVLTF.

The chain has TRBV6-6 and TRBJ2-7; 12 bases match TRBD2. The length of the CDR3 is 16 residues. Germline V CDR1 and CDR2: MNHNY, SVGAGI (reference sequence). Trimming cost V 0 bases and J 3 bases; bases outside gene matches: 3. CDR3 coding DNA: TGTGCCAGCAGTTACTCGACTAGCGGGGGCCTCTACGAGCAGTACTTC. Translation gives CASSYSTSGGLYEQYF.

V gene TRBV27 combines with J gene TRBJ2-1; D ambiguous. Trimming stripped 6 bases from V and 0 bases from J, with 9 bases between. Germline loops: CDR1 MNHEY, CDR2 SMNVEV (reference sequence). This CDR3 has 14 residues. For the CDR3, the DNA is TGTGCCAGCAGCCCCGTCGGCTCCTACAATGAGCAGTTCTTC. Encoded protein: CASSPVGSYNEQFF.

The rearrangement uses TRBV4-2 and TRBJ1-2; no clear D gene. Germline CDR1 is LGHNA and CDR2 is YNFKEQ. Trimming took 0 bases from V and 2 from J, leaving 7 bases between them. The CDR3 consists of 14 residues. CDR3 protein: CASSQDLSNYGYTF. The CDR3 region has the DNA TGTGCCAGCAGCCAAGATCTATCAAACTATGGCTACACCTTC.

DNA for the CDR3: TGTGCCAGCTTGAGTATAACTAATGAAAAACTGTTTTTT. Translated, it gives CASLSITNEKLFF. The chain combines TRBV2 with TRBJ1-4; no clear D gene. This CDR3 is 13 amino acids long. Germline-derived CDR1 and CDR2 are SNHLY and FYNNEI. Trimming stripped 8 bases from V and 1 base from J, with 8 bases between.

This CDR3 is CASSPIAGPLYEQYF. The CDR3 nucleotides read TGTGCCAGCAGCCCAATAGCGGGACCCCTCTACGAGCAGTACTTC. The chain has TRBV7-9 and TRBJ2-7, with 8 bases fitting TRBD2. Germline values: CDR1 SEHNR, CDR2 FQNEAQ (reference sequence). Trimming at V came to 5 bases and at J to 3 bases, leaving 9 bases not matched to a gene. This CDR3 comprises 15 residues.

The chain carries TRBV5-6 and TRBJ2-2; 10 bases agree with TRBD1. Trimming removed 2 bases from V and 6 bases from J; junction bases left unmatched: 10. Germline CDR1 and CDR2: SGHDT and YYEEEE. This CDR3 is built from 17 residues. CDR3 DNA: TGTGCCAGCAGCTTATACGGGGACAGGGGTTTTGCCGGGGAGCTGTTTTTT. Encoded protein: CASSLYGDRGFAGELFF.

The chain has TRBV29-1 and TRBJ2-7, with a tentative D call TRBD1 (5 bases). Per germline, CDR1 SQVTM and CDR2 ANQGSEA. Trimming left V 7 bases short and J 4 bases short, with 17 bases between. The length of the CDR3 is 13 residues. In nucleotides, the CDR3 is TGCAGCGCCGTTGGGGCTCCGGAGTACGAGCAGTACTTC. It specifies CSAVGAPEYEQYF.